This TCR beta chain originates from a study of cytomegalovirus exposure and HLA in healthy donors (dated by TCRdb to the late 2010s). With regard to the full study: In an earlier analysis of some 550 of the donors, 276 Gb of sequence data and 117 million unique TCR beta sequences from roughly 200 million T cells were reported. Approximately 310 gigabases of sequencing data and approximately 84 million unique TCR sequences were included in an early release covering around 650 HLA-typed donors. Among the approximately 400 genotyped donors, approximately 76% belonged to the genetic ancestry cluster associated with self-reported Caucasian donors. The study was designed to test whether signatures of past pathogen exposure could be identified by cataloging public T cell receptors. Using immunosequencing, the study profiled T cell repertoires from about 620 subjects and related those repertoires to cytomegalovirus serostatus. Besides the first cohort of about 730 subjects, a separate validation cohort made up of over 95 different subjects was used. To predict cytomegalovirus infection status, the study combined high-throughput TCR immunosequencing, statistical association of individual TCRs with disease status, and machine learning. To study patterns of TCR occurrence, a later analysis re-analyzed previously published TCR beta repertoires from around 700 donors and added high-resolution HLA genotyping. In the later analysis, no new phenotypic data were used to find candidate immune exposures; instead, reliance was placed on TCR beta sequences and their occurrence across donors. An earlier analysis of some 600 of the donors applied high-throughput TCR beta sequencing to assess whether each TCR beta V gene segment acted as functional or pseudogenic. Donor age, sex, ethnicity and CMV serostatus were collected together with the repertoire data. In a later genetic analysis, genome-wide SNP genotypes for about 65% of the 666 donors were used, and that subset was treated as a discovery cohort. Every repertoire in the discovery cohort had been generated on one and the same sequencing platform. HLA typing covered class I and class II loci at four-digit resolution. The number of donors typed differed by locus, with roughly 620-630 for A, B, C, DRB1 and DQB1, approximately 500 for DQA1, nearly 610 for DPA1, and 400 to 490 for DPB1. Because of strong linkage in the cohort, roughly five DR-DQ haplotypes were treated as single units for association and clustering. Among over 350 genotyped donors of the cohort, an average of approximately 250,000 unique TCR beta nucleotide sequences were sequenced per donor, roughly a sixth of them non-productive. Overall study outcomes, separate from this receptor: The 87-base-pair reads could not distinguish some IMGT-functional V segments, including TRBV6-2 and TRBV6-3, so those segments were excluded. Only TCR beta chains were sequenced in this cohort, and the absence of alpha or paired-chain data limited detectable features. The authors suggested that the approach could potentially be generalized to other disease states and immunological phenotypes. According to a later analysis, parvovirus B19, influenza, CMV and Epstein-Barr virus appeared linked to several top co-occurrence clusters. While some public TCRs were present in many individuals, most TCR sequences turned up only very rarely across donors. The classifier was reported to diagnose cytomegalovirus status with high specificity and sensitivity in both the original and validation cohorts. Specific HLA alleles were associated with 15,000 to 20,000 TCR beta sequences at a false discovery rate of 0.05 in a later analysis. A group of highly shared sequence variants was considered likely to be a technical artifact of the sequencing pipeline. In vitro tests confirmed that a few of the cytomegalovirus-associated TCR beta chains recognize cytomegalovirus antigens. The presence/absence analyses assumed that sequencing depth was roughly uniform across donors, and that assumption may not be true. Immune exposure information for the cohort was limited to CMV serostatus. An association between a missense DCLRE1C variant and V-gene and J-gene trimming of TCR beta chains was found in a later genetic analysis and replicated in an independent cohort. Compared with equally common non-associated chains, HLA-associated TCR beta chains in a later analysis were more clonally expanded and had lower generation probabilities. According to a later genetic analysis, donors in an Asian-associated ancestry cluster had fewer N-insertions in productive TCRs than the roughly 700-donor mean. Assigning TCR associations to individual alleles was difficult when HLA alleles, especially DR and DQ, strongly co-occurred. Linkage disequilibrium might explain the correlated functional status among segregating V segments, but an unknown experimental factor could not be ruled out. The study listed over 150 TCR beta chains as associated with cytomegalovirus. A further reported finding was that TCR beta sequences accurately predicted the HLA-A and HLA-B alleles for most subjects in the first cohort. Because HLA typing was missing for some donors at each locus, association tests included only the typed subset. According to a later analysis, TCR association rates differed among HLA loci, with DRB1 alleles showing the most associated TCRs and HLA-C alleles showing the fewest. In an earlier analysis of 500 to 650 of the donors, most TCR beta V segments appeared in productive rearrangements about 90% or about 30% of the time, broadly matching IMGT annotations. A later analysis found that most CMV-associated TCR beta chains appeared HLA-restricted, with HLA associations seemingly driven largely by CMV exposure. Because counts were too low, approximately 15 rarely observed V segments, including chromosome 9 orphons, were excluded from the earlier analysis of fewer than 650 of the donors.

The CDR3 starts with the cysteine, ends with the phenylalanine, and has 14 residues. Only the CDR3 portion is preserved as DNA: 42 bases, with reading frame beginning at the first base. CDR1 and CDR2, per the germline V gene, are SGHDT and YYEEEE. Between the V and J ends, shortened by 4 bases and 8 bases respectively, the junction contains 18 bases. The cohort comprised more than 550 healthy bone marrow donors. Cohort members were all nominally healthy when sampled, although unrecorded immune exposures were likely present. The donor tested CMV seronegative, placing the donor among the 352 seronegative members of the cohort. Each donor provided a peripheral blood sample, and peripheral blood mononuclear cells were used for TCR beta sequencing. Genomic DNA extraction from the blood cell samples was performed with the Qiagen DNeasy Blood Extraction Kit. Receptor libraries were prepared by the immunoSEQ multiplex PCR assay. For the multiplex PCR, a mixture combining 60 forward primers for TCR Vbeta segments and 13 reverse primers for TCR Jbeta segments was used. The CDR3 region of rearranged TCR beta genes was amplified from genomic DNA by a multiplex PCR assay. On the Illumina HiSeq System, the amplified TCR beta libraries were sequenced as 87-base-pair reads. From the authors' description of their analysis: In a later analysis, approximately 74 million unique TCR beta chains were counted across the roughly 610 repertoires, and roughly 11 million of these chains were shared by at least two donors. To remove PCR and sequencing errors, raw reads were error-corrected and collapsed into unique sequences using a nearest-neighbor algorithm that merged closely related sequences. CDR3 sequences were aligned to IMGT reference sequences to assign V, D and J gene segments. For a sequence to be retained, a match of at least six nucleotides was required to both a V gene segment and a J gene segment. Rearrangements were called productive when the CDR3 lacked stop codons and stayed in frame with V and J; all others were non-productive. Following IMGT convention, CDR3 was defined as the stretch from the second conserved V-encoded cysteine to the conserved J-encoded phenylalanine. The earlier analysis of about 500 of the donors excluded sequences that lacked an unambiguous match to a single V gene segment. An earlier analysis of approximately 590 of the donors called V segments functional above 56.7% productive rearrangements and segregating when the between-donor standard deviation exceeded 5%. To diagnose cytomegalovirus status from the catalog of TCR beta chain sequences, a statistical classification framework was built. In a later analysis, V and J genes were assigned by comparing TCR nucleotide sequences against IMGT/GENE-DB human TR gene sequences. In a later analysis, CDR3 sequences and most-parsimonious VDJ recombination scenarios were assigned using the TCRdist pipeline. In a later analysis, each TCR beta chain was defined by its CDR3 amino acid sequence together with its V-gene family, and reads without a unique V-gene family were excluded. To address suspected cross-contamination and a sequencing artifact, a later analysis removed around 590 highly shared, low-generation-probability nucleotide sequences. A later analysis calculated a clonal expansion index for each public chain from normalized within-repertoire ranks of inferred template counts. In a later analysis, generation probabilities were computed with a VDJ recombination model fitted to out-of-frame rearrangements, and the resulting probabilities were checked against IGoR. A later analysis scored TCR-TCR, TCR-HLA and TCR-CMV co-occurrence with hypergeometric tests, applying a repertoire-size bias correction to TCR pairs. To estimate false discovery rates, a later analysis permuted the HLA or CMV assignments 20 times. In a later analysis, co-occurring TCRs were grouped using DBSCAN, with TCRdist sequence similarity added in when clustering inside HLA-allele-positive subsets. For co-occurrence clustering, repertoires with fewer than 30,000 or more than 120,000 public chains were excluded, along with 5 or 6 repertoires with anomalous nucleotide sharing. This immuneACCESS table, as held by TCRdb, lists in-frame sequences with V and J called but not all clones. Of the missing ones, under half trace to an unresolved V gene in checked studies; the others have no known cause. That table supplies the V and J calls and clone size; D and trimming were determined from the DNA. The sample data list 150,000 or so clones, and about three quarters of these were observed just once. The ten largest clones add up to approximately 3.1% of the sample.

As regards this clone: What antigen it recognizes has not been identified. Base qualities are not provided; no much larger clone lies one nucleotide away.

Specimen: PBMCs. The sequence joins TRBV5-6 to TRBJ1-2; no D gene call is confident. This clonotype was sampled from a woman aged 40 to 55 in good health and CMV-seronegative. This receptor carries the CDR3 CASSGKGRERGYTF. The nucleotide sequence reads TGTGCCAGCAGCGGAAAGGGCCGGGAGAGGGGCTACACCTTC. The entire variable domain, with the stretches around the CDR3 drawn from the reference TRBV5-6 and TRBJ1-2 proteins, is DAGVTQSPTHLIKTRGQQVTLRCSPKSGHDTVSWYQQALGQGPQFIFQYYEEEERQRGNFPDRFSGHQFPNYSSELNVNALLLGDSALYLCASSGKGRERGYTFGSGTRLTVV.